The 20 T cell receptor beta chains reported below all come from one sample, sequenced in a study of CD8+CD57+ T cells in acquired aplastic anemia. The TCR beta profiling, which covered VDJ combination and CDR3 sequence, was carried out using genomic DNA as the template. MiXCR, run by TCRdb on the reads, gives a single entry per CDR3 protein. Here the sample spans about 98,000 distinct CDR3 sequences, about 66% being singletons. The authors sequenced patients whose flow cytometry had shown CD8+CD57+ cell expansion. Sequences were obtained from sorted CD4+, CD8+, or CD8+CD57+ T cells (not recorded which) from PBMCs. Receptors were obtained from a human donor with aplastic anemia.

The gene calls are TRBV7-6 and TRBJ1-2, with no clear D. Trimming removed 1 base at V and 4 bases at J, with 7 bases between. Germline V gives CDR1 SGHVS, CDR2 FNYEAQ. The CDR3 is made up of 13 amino acids. The CDR3 reads CASSLGSSYGYTF. The CDR3 coding sequence is TGTGCCAGCAGCTTAGGAAGTAGCTATGGCTACACCTTC.

The chain recombines TRBV19 with TRBJ1-1, with D unclear. This CDR3 contains 14 residues. Trimming pared 0 bases from V and 2 bases from J, leaving 7 bases between. CDR1 is LNHDA and CDR2 is SQIVND in the germline V gene (reference sequence). The CDR3 region is CASSIEPYNTEAFF. The CDR3 nucleotides are TGTGCCAGTAGTATAGAGCCATATAACACTGAAGCTTTCTTT.

The genes are TRBV10-1 and TRBJ2-7, with 9 bases aligning to TRBD2. The J segment lost 5 bases and the V segment lost 2 bases, leaving 4 bases of the junction unmatched. This CDR3 has 14 residues. The germline V gene has CDR1 WNHNN and CDR2 SYGVQD (reference sequence). The DNA for the CDR3 is TGCGCCAGCAGTGAGAGGGCTAGCGGGGACGAGCAGTACTTC. Amino acid sequence: CASSERASGDEQYF.

This clonotype was seen repeatedly, ten times or more. The chain has TRBV9 and TRBJ2-3; perhaps TRBD2 as D (6 bases). The germline CDR1 and CDR2 sequences are SGDLS and YYNGEE. V lost 6 bases, J lost 0 bases, and 14 bases lay in between. CDR3 length: 15 residues. The CDR3 reads CASTPGLSSTDTQYF. CDR3 nucleotide sequence: TGTGCCAGCACCCCGGGACTTTCTAGCACAGATACGCAGTATTTT. Combining the CDR3 with reference TRBV9 and TRBJ2-3 gives the whole variable domain DSGVTQTPKHLITATGQRVTLRCSPRSGDLSVYWYQQSLDQGLQFLIQYYNGEERAKGNILERFSAQQFPDLHSELNLSSLELGDSALYFCASTPGLSSTDTQYFGPGTRLTVL.

The V gene is TRBV19, the J gene TRBJ2-6; tentatively, D is TRBD1 (6 bases). The CDR3 is 17 amino acids. CDR1 is LNHDA, CDR2 SQIVND, per germline (reference sequence). Trimming cost V 7 bases and J 3 bases, with 19 bases left between them. CDR3 in DNA: TGTGCCAGTAACATGCCGCACAGGGAGCATGGGGCCAACGTCCTGACTTTC. This translates into CASNMPHREHGANVLTF.

The chain employs TRBV5-6 and TRBJ2-3; D is ambiguous. The CDR3 covers 11 residues. V lost 0 bases, J lost 8 bases, and 4 bases lay in between. Per germline, CDR1 SGHDT and CDR2 YYEEEE. The CDR3 spells CASSLAGTQYF. The CDR3 coding sequence is TGTGCCAGCAGCTTGGCAGGTACGCAGTATTTT.

The rearrangement uses TRBV19 and TRBJ2-7; 9 bases map to TRBD1. CDR1 and CDR2 (germline): LNHDA, SQIVND (reference sequence). The CDR3 loop spans 13 amino acids. With V trimmed by 6 bases and J by 4 bases, 4 bases remained unmatched. The CDR3 nucleotides read TGTGCCAGTAGCCGGGGACAGGGTTACGAGCAGTACTTC. Translating it yields CASSRGQGYEQYF.

This clonotype has only a few counts. The chain couples TRBV5-6 to TRBJ2-7; D gene ambiguous. Germline-derived CDR1 and CDR2 are SGHDT and YYEEEE. The V and J ends lost 0 bases and 2 bases respectively, with 6 bases between them. There are 13 residues in the CDR3. CDR3 sequence (DNA): TGTGCCAGCAGCTTGGGGGCAGCCTACGAGCAGTACTTC. The encoded protein is CASSLGAAYEQYF.

The chain has TRBV7-9 and TRBJ2-5; D is uncertain. The CDR3 has 12 amino acids. Germline values: CDR1 SEHNR, CDR2 FQNEAQ (reference sequence). The ends were cut back, 2 bases at V and 4 bases at J, with 5 bases in the middle. CDR3: CASSLMGETQYF. The CDR3 DNA is TGTGCCAGCAGCTTAATGGGAGAGACCCAGTACTTC. Full variable domain (remainder filled in from reference TRBV7-9 and TRBJ2-5): DTGVSQNPRHKITKRGQNVTFRCDPISEHNRLYWYRQTLGQGPEFLTYFQNEAQLEKSRLLSDRFSAERPKGSFSTLEIQRTEQGDSAMYLCASSLMGETQYFGPGTRLLVL.

The chain has TRBV2 and TRBJ1-5; 8 bases map to TRBD1. V was pared by 6 bases and J by 5 bases, with 6 bases of the junction left unmatched. The CDR3 loop spans 14 amino acids. Germline CDR1 is SNHLY and CDR2 is FYNNEI. CDR3 sequence reads: CASRSDRGDQPQHF. The CDR3 bases are TGTGCCAGCAGAAGCGACAGGGGTGATCAGCCCCAGCATTTT.

The chain links TRBV10-2 to TRBJ2-7; 10 nucleotides line up with TRBD2. CDR1 and CDR2 (germline): WSHSY, SAAADI. This CDR3 contains 13 residues. The junction had 5 bases not matched to a gene; V was cut back by 0 bases and J by 12 bases. The CDR3 is CASSESWASGGYF. The CDR3 DNA follows: TGCGCCAGCAGTGAGTCGTGGGCTAGCGGGGGGTACTTC.

The chain uses TRBV24-1 and TRBJ1-1; TRBD1 matches at 7 bases. The CDR3 extends over 15 amino acids. V lost 3 bases and J lost 3; bases outside the gene matches: 6. CDR1 and CDR2 from the germline V gene are KGHDR and SFDVKD. The DNA for the CDR3 is TGTGCCACCAGTGATCCGCGGACAGGACACACTGAAGCTTTCTTT. Translated: CATSDPRTGHTEAFF.

V and J are TRBV10-3 and TRBJ2-2; TRBD2 aligns across 9 bases. Trimming removed 6 bases from V and 2 bases from J; junction bases left unmatched: 4. Germline values: CDR1 ENHRY, CDR2 SYGVKD. This CDR3 comprises 15 residues. Here the CDR3 DNA reads TGTGCCATCAGCAGACTAGCGGATAACACCGGGGAGCTGTTTTTT. Its protein is CAISRLADNTGELFF.

The rearrangement joins TRBV9 to TRBJ2-6; D perhaps matches TRBD2 (5 bases). The CDR3 has 12 amino acids. Per germline, CDR1 SGDLS and CDR2 YYNGEE. The CDR3 DNA is TGTTCCCCGGGGTCGGGGGCCAACGTCCTGACTTTC. It specifies CSPGSGANVLTF.

This rearrangement joins TRBV24-1 to TRBJ1-5; D may be TRBD1 (6 bases). CDR3 size: 14 residues. V was clipped by 4 bases and J by 3 bases, with 9 bases between them. Germline CDR1 and CDR2: KGHDR and SFDVKD. CDR3 protein: CATSDAGANQPQHF. CDR3 in DNA: TGTGCCACCAGTGACGCAGGGGCCAATCAGCCCCAGCATTTT.

The rearrangement links TRBV7-8 to TRBJ1-6; 9 bases fit TRBD1. The CDR3 runs to 14 residues. Looked up from germline, CDR1 is SGHVS and CDR2 is FQNEAQ. V shed 5 bases and J 10 bases; nucleotides not matched to a gene: 6. This CDR3 is CASSRDREYSPLHF. In DNA, the CDR3 is TGTGCCAGCAGCCGGGACAGGGAATACTCACCCCTCCACTTT. The full variable domain, with the rest looked up from reference TRBV7-8 and TRBJ1-6, is GAGVSQSPRYKVAKRGQDVALRCDPISGHVSLFWYQQALGQGPEFLTYFQNEAQLDKSGLPSDRFFAERPEGSVSTLKIQRTQQEDSAVYLCASSRDREYSPLHFGNGTRLTVT.

The CDR3 sequence: CASSGGTSGAYEQYF. For the CDR3, the DNA is TGTGCCAGCAGTGGCGGGACTAGCGGTGCCTACGAGCAGTACTTC. This rearrangement joins TRBV2 to TRBJ2-7; TRBD2 matches at 11 bases. Germline CDR1 and CDR2: SNHLY and FYNNEI. There are 15 residues in the CDR3. V lost 4 bases to trimming and J lost 2 bases; unmatched junction nucleotides: 4.

This chain connects TRBV5-1 to TRBJ1-2; unclear D gene. V lost 2 bases and J lost 3, with 8 bases in between. This CDR3 contains 13 residues. Germline V lookup: CDR1 SGHRS, CDR2 YFSETQ. DNA for the CDR3: TGCGCCAGCAGCTTACGGGGAGACTATGGCTACACCTTC. Its translation is CASSLRGDYGYTF.

The chain joins TRBV20-1 to TRBJ2-7; D is unresolved. V dropped 6 bases and J dropped 6 bases, with 12 bases sitting between them. In germline, CDR1 is DFQATT, CDR2 SNEGSKA (reference sequence). The CDR3 extends over 11 amino acids. DNA of the CDR3: TGCAGTGCCCCGGGTGGTGCCGAGCAGTACTTC. Translated: CSAPGGAEQYF.

The CDR3 coding sequence is TGCAGTGCTAGGCCCACAGGGGTGAACACTGAAGCTTTCTTT. Translated, it gives CSARPTGVNTEAFF. The chain couples TRBV20-1 to TRBJ1-1; 7 nucleotides align to TRBD1. Germline V gene sequence: CDR1 DFQATT, CDR2 SNEGSKA (reference sequence). This CDR3 region has 14 residues. Losses at the gene ends were 3 bases for V and 0 bases for J; bases not matched to a gene: 4.